There are many counts of the clone carrying this TCR beta chain. This entry belongs to a study of T-cell reconstitution after alpha-beta-depleted transplantation in children. Germline V CDR1 and CDR2: LGHNA, YNFKEQ. This CDR3 has 16 amino acids. V was cut by 1 base and J by 7 bases, with 17 bases left in between. A library of TCRbeta sequences, prepared with unique molecular identifiers, was generated. TCRdb analysed the PCR reads with MiXCR anew, one entry per CDR3 protein. Of hundreds of thousands of distinct CDR3 sequences listed, roughly 10% are singletons. This clonotype was obtained from a male patient between 2 and 10 years old who had a stem cell transplant for chronic granulomatous disease, so the T cells may come from the graft donor. The sequenced sample was peripheral blood, obtained 180 days after TCRalphabeta/CD19-depleted stem cell transplant. The rearrangement joins TRBV4-2 to TRBJ2-4; the D gene is possibly TRBD1 (6 bases). The CDR3 bases are TGTGCCAGCAGCCAAGGAGACCCGGGACACGGCAACATTCAGTACTTC. As protein: CASSQGDPGHGNIQYF.